This T cell receptor (beta chain) stems from a study of blood T cell repertoires in COVID-19. Germline-derived CDR1 and CDR2 are LGHDT and YNNKEL (reference sequence). The V and J ends lost 5 bases and 5 bases respectively, with 22 bases between them. The CDR3 loop spans 18 amino acids. Assay: immunoSEQ multiplex PCR; the TCRdb copy retains only in-frame clones and omits some. The sample lists roughly 64,000 clones; around 66% were seen once. Participants reported their clinical history, and cohort assignment relied on those reports. V gene TRBV3-1 (or the pseudogene TRBV3-2) combines with J gene TRBJ1-6; unclear D gene. The sequenced material came from PBMCs or T cells enriched from blood (not recorded which). This TCR was sampled from a woman aged 60-75 years who had been exposed to COVID-19. The CDR3 DNA follows: TGTGCCAGCAGCGCTGAAGCTCCCATTCATCATCATAATTCACCCCTCCACTTT. Translation gives CASSAEAPIHHHNSPLHF.